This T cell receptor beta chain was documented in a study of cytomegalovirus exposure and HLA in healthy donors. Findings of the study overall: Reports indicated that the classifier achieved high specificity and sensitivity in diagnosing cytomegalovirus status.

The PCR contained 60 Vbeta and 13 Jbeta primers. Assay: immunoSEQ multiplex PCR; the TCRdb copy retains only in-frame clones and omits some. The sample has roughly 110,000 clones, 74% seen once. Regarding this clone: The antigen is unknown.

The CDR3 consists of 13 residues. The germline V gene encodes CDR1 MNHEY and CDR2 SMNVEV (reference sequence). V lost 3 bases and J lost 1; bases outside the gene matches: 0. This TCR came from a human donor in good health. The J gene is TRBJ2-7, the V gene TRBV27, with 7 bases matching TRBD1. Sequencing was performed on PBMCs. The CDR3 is CASSLGQSYEQYF. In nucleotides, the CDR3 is TGTGCCAGCAGTTTGGGACAGTCCTACGAGCAGTACTTC.